The T cell receptor (beta chain) described here comes from a study of Tregs in tolerant kidney transplant recipients. The method was immunoSEQ multiplex PCR; TCRdb's version includes in-frame clones alone and lacks a portion of them. The table has some 110,000 clones, 92% seen once. Germline V gene sequence: CDR1 GTSNPN, CDR2 SVGIG (reference sequence). V lost 3 bases to trimming and J lost 4 bases, with 12 bases between them. The CDR3 spans 13 residues. The clonotype originates from a human donor in good health. The chain couples TRBV30 to TRBJ1-1, with unresolved D. The specimen was CD4+ T cells from blood. The CDR3 DNA is TGTGCCTGGAGATTATACGGGAGCACTGAAGCTTTCTTT. The encoded protein is CAWRLYGSTEAFF.